The present T cell receptor beta chain was sequenced within a study of T-cell memory formation after mild COVID-19. Study in general: The two donors had largely donor-specific TCR clusters. Findings and caveats of the study: Later expanders leaned CD4+, whereas clones that contracted between day 15 and 85 were balanced CD4/CD8. Shrinking CD4+ clones were chiefly CM and EM; CD8+ ones were chiefly EMRA.

There are a few counts of this clonotype. Antigen specificity is unknown. The CDR3 is made up of 12 amino acids. V lost 5 bases and J lost 5, with 7 bases in between. CDR1 is SGHRS, CDR2 YFSETQ, per germline. The TCR alpha and TCR beta cDNA libraries, bearing sample barcodes and UMIs, were generated by 5'RACE using constant-segment primers. TCRdb reprocessed the 5' RACE reads with MiXCR, giving one entry per CDR3 protein. The sample carries 470,000 or so distinct CDR3 sequences, approximately 19% recorded once. The chain combines TRBV5-1 with TRBJ1-4; D unresolved. The receptor was derived from a man younger than 35 who had mild COVID-19 (a few samples of this study predate the infection). Cell type and time point are not known. Sequences were obtained from PBMCs or a T cell subset sorted from them (not recorded which). For the CDR3, the DNA is TGCGCCAGCAGACGGCAAAATGAAAAACTGTTTTTT. Its translation is CASRRQNEKLFF.